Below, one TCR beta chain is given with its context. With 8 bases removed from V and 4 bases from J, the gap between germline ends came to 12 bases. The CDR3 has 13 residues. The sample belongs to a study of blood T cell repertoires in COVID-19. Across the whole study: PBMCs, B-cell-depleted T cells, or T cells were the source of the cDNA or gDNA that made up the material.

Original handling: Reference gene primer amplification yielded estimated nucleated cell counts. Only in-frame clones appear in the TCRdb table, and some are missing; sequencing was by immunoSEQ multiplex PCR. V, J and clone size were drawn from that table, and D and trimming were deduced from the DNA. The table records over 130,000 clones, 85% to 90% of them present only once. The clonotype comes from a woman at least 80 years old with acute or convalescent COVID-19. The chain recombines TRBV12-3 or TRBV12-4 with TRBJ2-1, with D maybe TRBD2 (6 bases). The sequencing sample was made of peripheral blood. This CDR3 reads CASGLALYNEQFF. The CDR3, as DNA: TGTGCCAGCGGGCTAGCGCTTTACAATGAGCAGTTCTTC.